This T cell receptor beta chain was captured by sequencing in a study of beta chain features in type 1 diabetes. General study results and limits: Sequencing from cDNA could over-represent high-TCR-expressing cells.

Germline V lookup: CDR1 SGHRS, CDR2 YFSETQ. V dropped 7 bases and J dropped 7; count of bases not matched to a gene: 9. This CDR3 has 13 amino acids. Concerning this clone itself: Its specificity is not known.

TCRB transcripts that were expressed got sequenced, as all of the isolated RNA had been reverse transcribed. TCRdb keeps only in-frame clones here, not all; method: immunoSEQ multiplex PCR. This sample has more than 50,000 clones, with around 63% found just once. This clonotype was obtained from a woman between 18 and 29 years old in good health. This rearrangement joins TRBV5-1 to TRBJ2-3, with 7 nucleotides matching TRBD2. Sequences were obtained from Tregs from blood. CDR3 nucleotide sequence: TGCGCCAGCTGCCCCCAGCGGGGCTATACGCAGTATTTT. Translating gives CASCPQRGYTQYF.